The source of this T cell receptor beta chain is a study of graft-versus-host responses after intestinal transplantation. In the study overall: Multivisceral, liver-intestinal, or isolated intestinal grafts were transplanted into recipients. Every recipient underwent anti-thymocyte globulin induction, then tacrolimus and steroids for two to four years. Study results and caveats: Recipient marrow contained GvH clones, some of which appeared first in ileum or blood.

The method was immunoSEQ multiplex PCR; TCRdb's version includes in-frame clones alone and lacks a portion of them. The sample shows around 12,000 clones, roughly 84% of them seen only once. Germline assignment: CDR1 SGHTA and CDR2 FQGTGA. The CDR3 consists of 16 residues. V shed 4 bases and J 3 bases; nucleotides not matched to a gene: 9. This clone showed up just a few times. The antigen remains undetermined. The sequence came from a human patient who received an intestinal transplant, so some T cells may come from the graft donor. The source material was PBMCs, sampled just over 300 days after intestinal transplant. The chain combines TRBV7-3 with TRBJ2-7, with 10 nucleotides matching TRBD2. The CDR3: CASSSPLAGEDYEQYF. In DNA form, the CDR3 reads TGTGCCAGCAGCTCTCCCCTAGCGGGAGAGGACTACGAGCAGTACTTC.